Given below is one T cell receptor (beta chain) in context. This clonotype was seen repeatedly, ten times or more. Its binding antigen is unknown. Per-nucleotide qualities are absent, and no much larger clonotype sits a single base away. For repertoire sequencing, TCR beta CDR3 regions were amplified from RNA transcripts. A first-round RT-PCR used HTBI primers with the Qiagen OneStep RT-PCR kit, followed by a second-round multiplex PCR, size selection and purification. The libraries underwent paired-end sequencing with 100 bp reads on an Illumina HiSeq2000. The paper's data handling went like this. Reads were processed with SOAPnuke, discarding reads with adapters, uncalled bases, mean Phred below 15, or no exact constant-primer or identifier match. COPE v1.2.5 was used to merge the high-quality paired reads. Each unique nucleotide sequence was defined as a clonotype, and clonotypes were aligned to IMGT TRB V, D and J references with MiTCR v1.1. The analysis was limited to V-J combinations with a frequency above 0.0001, which together covered 99.2% of repertoires. For each V-J combination, a TCR clonal expansion and chaos score was defined as F50 clonal expansion divided by the chaos observed in the TCRdist matrix. Welch's t-statistics and random forest were used to narrow the features down to 13 V-J combinations, which were then fed into a naive Bayes classifier. The similarity between thyroid and blood repertoires was quantified using the Morisita-Horn index. Through fastp at Q25 and MiXCR, TCRdb rebuilt clones from the public reads, retaining in-frame beta chains. Duplicate CDR3 protein sequences are folded into a single record with the most common DNA and genes. The V and J calls come from TCRdb's annotation, not from the publication. This sample gives roughly 610,000 distinct CDR3 sequences in total; 22% of them show up just once. The top ten constitute 7.1% of the sample.

This sample is drawn from a study of Graves' ophthalmopathy and Graves' hyperthyroidism listed by TCRdb under 2018. About the study as a whole: Peripheral blood samples were taken at the time of initial diagnosis, before any treatment was given. To tell Graves' ophthalmopathy apart from Graves' hyperthyroidism, and to predict which patients would progress to ophthalmopathy, the study relied on TCR beta repertoire signatures. In total, some 130 blood samples were TCR-sequenced: fewer than 50 ophthalmopathy, some 75 hyperthyroidism and some 17 hyperthyroidism-to-ophthalmopathy patients. A discovery set of 95 to 100 patients (around 44 ophthalmopathy, fewer than 60 stable hyperthyroidism) was enrolled to explore V-J signatures distinguishing ophthalmopathy from hyperthyroidism. The independent validation cohort included approximately 19 hyperthyroidism patients plus 17 patients who later progressed from hyperthyroidism to ophthalmopathy. In six hyperthyroidism patients, the T-cell repertoire of thyroid tissue was compared with the T-cell repertoire of blood. Following sampling, methimazole starting at 30 mg daily was administered to hyperthyroidism patients, and high-dose intravenous methylprednisolone was administered to ophthalmopathy patients. For training and testing, the 100 or so patients in the discovery cohort were randomly divided in a 7:3 ratio.

Hyperthyroidism was defined as stable when no progression to ophthalmopathy occurred within 18 months of follow-up. Hyperthyroidism patients were newly diagnosed, were aged 18 to 65 years, and had a disease duration under 2 months. Patients were excluded if they had other autoimmune diseases, uncontrolled infections, pregnancy or lactation. Diagnosis relied on clinical symptoms, serum thyroxine, TRAb, thyroid ultrasound and orbital computed tomography. Using Ficoll-Paque density gradient centrifugation, PBMCs were isolated from 9.5 to 10 ml of fresh peripheral blood. Total RNA was extracted using Trizol reagent, and RNA quality was checked on an Agilent 2100 Bioanalyzer. From the cysteine through the phenylalanine, the CDR3 covers 16 amino acids. The entry retains the CDR3 DNA only, 48 bases that are in frame from base 1. V is cut by 4 bases and J by 0 bases, and the space between the germline ends is 17 bases. CDR1 is given as SGHRS and CDR2 as YFSETQ, both from the germline V gene.

Broad study findings and their caveats: Most expanded thyroid clonotypes with frequency above 0.001 were also detected in blood, suggesting blood repertoires may reflect the thyroid immune response. No statistical method was used to set the sample size in advance, and the investigators knew which group each participant was assigned to. In validation, the model predicted ophthalmopathy progression with about 70% sensitivity and roughly 78% specificity; some 13 predicted patients were CT-confirmed with GO in a median of around 6.5 months. In cross-validation, the 13-signature model distinguished ophthalmopathy from stable hyperthyroidism with nearly 90% sensitivity and around 84% specificity, while in the test set the corresponding values were about 80% and 75%.

Sequencing was carried out using peripheral blood. The sequence links TRBV5-1 to TRBJ2-7; the best D guess is TRBD2, with 5 bases matching. This receptor was obtained from a woman between 18 and 29 years old with stable Graves' hyperthyroidism. Some clones in this sample may be carry-over from other donors' samples. Donor details come from another sample of the same person, matched by shared clones. The CDR3 in this case is CASSPSSGSRSYEQYF. The DNA reads as follows: TGCGCCAGCAGCCCCTCCAGCGGATCCCGCTCCTACGAGCAGTACTTC.